The rows below give T cell receptor beta chains drawn from one sample of a study of blood T cell repertoires in COVID-19. The repertoire was sequenced with immunoSEQ multiplex PCR; TCRdb's copy has only in-frame clones and lacks some. The sample lists around 290,000 clones; around 89% were seen once. The material sequenced was peripheral blood. The receptors were sampled from a man aged 35 to 55 with acute or convalescent COVID-19. CDR3s include the opening cysteine and the closing phenylalanine or tryptophan. The D gene is left open where the match is weak. Clone sizes are given selectively: once, few, many, or a class where the clone is expanded.

>NA|16|TRBV6-1|NA|TRBJ1-6
TGTGCCAGCAGTGTCGGCAGGGTCTTCAATAATTCACCCCTCCACTTT
CASSVGRVFNNSPLHF
>TRBD1|14|TRBV2|NA|TRBJ1-5
TGTGCCAGCAGCGGACAGGGGGCTGGTCAGCCCCAGCATTTT
CASSGQGAGQPQHF
>TRBD1|14|TRBV6-1|NA|TRBJ1-2
TGTGCCAGCAGTGAGGGACAGGGGTTCGATGGCTACACCTTC
CASSEGQGFDGYTF
>TRBD1|15|TRBV7-6|NA|TRBJ2-2
TGTGCCAGCTCCTCTCCAGGGGGCGGAACCGGGGAGCTGTTTTTT
CASSSPGGGTGELFF
>NA|17|TRBV3-1/TRBV3-2|NA|TRBJ1-2
TGTGCCAGCAGCCGATCAGGGTATGGTTCGTCTAACTATGGCTACACCTTC
CASSRSGYGSSNYGYTF
>NA|13|TRBV27|NA|TRBJ1-6
TGTGCCAGCACCGACAGGTATAATTCACCCCTCCACTTT
CASTDRYNSPLHF
>NA|13|TRBV27|NA|TRBJ2-7
TGTGCCAGCGTAAGGACCCAGGGGGGCGAGCAGTACTTC
CASVRTQGGEQYF
>TRBD1|15|TRBV5-1|NA|TRBJ2-1
TGCGCCAGCGCGGCCGGGACAGGGGCTTACAATGAGCAGTTCTTC
CASAAGTGAYNEQFF
>TRBD1|14|TRBV5-1|NA|TRBJ1-1
TGCGCCAGCAGCTTGGGACAGGGGGGCACTGAAGCTTTCTTT
CASSLGQGGTEAFF
>TRBD1|15|TRBV7-6|NA|TRBJ2-3
TGTGCCAGCAGCTTAGCCGACAGGGCCGCCCATACGCAGTATTTT
CASSLADRAAHTQYF
>TRBD2|16|TRBV5-4|NA|TRBJ2-1
TGTGCCAGCAGCCCCGACGGCGGGGGGCAGTACAATGAGCAGTTCTTC
CASSPDGGGQYNEQFF
>NA|11|TRBV7-3|NA|TRBJ2-7
TGTGCCAGCAGCTTGGGGGCCGAGCAGTACTTC
CASSLGAEQYF
>NA|15|TRBV19|NA|TRBJ2-3
TGTGCCAGTAGTATTAGCAGGGGATGGACAGATACGCAGTATTTT
CASSISRGWTDTQYF
>TRBD1|14|TRBV5-1|NA|TRBJ2-7
TGCGCCAGCACCTTCGAGACAGGGTTCAACGAGCAGTACTTC
CASTFETGFNEQYF
>TRBD2|14|TRBV5-1|NA|TRBJ2-7
TGCGCCAGTTCTAGCGGGGGCCCAGTGGACGAGCAGTACTTC
CASSSGGPVDEQYF
>NA|15|TRBV5-1|NA|TRBJ2-5
TGCGCCAGCAGCTTGGGACAGGCTCACCAAGAGACCCAGTACTTC
CASSLGQAHQETQYF
>TRBD1|14|TRBV10-3|NA|TRBJ1-5
TGTGCCATCAGTCGACAGGGGCCGGATCAGCCCCAGCATTTT
CAISRQGPDQPQHF
>TRBD1|16|TRBV7-8|NA|TRBJ1-3
TGTGCCAGCAGCTTACAGGGGGCTTACTCTGGAAACACCATATATTTT
CASSLQGAYSGNTIYF
>NA|14|TRBV7-8|NA|TRBJ1-1
TGTGCCAGCAGCTTTCAGGGAAGGATTACTGAAGCTTTCTTT
CASSFQGRITEAFF
>NA|15|TRBV11-2|NA|TRBJ1-3
TGTGCCAGCAGCCCCAGGGCAGCCTCTGGAAACACCATATATTTT
CASSPRAASGNTIYF
>NA|14|TRBV2|NA|TRBJ1-1
TGTGCCAGCAGTGTATCGGGGGATCTGACTGAAGCTTTCTTT
CASSVSGDLTEAFF
>NA|12|TRBV12-3/TRBV12-4|NA|TRBJ2-5
TGTGCCAGCAGTAACAGCGGGGAGACCCAGTACTTC
CASSNSGETQYF
>TRBD2|16|TRBV19|NA|TRBJ2-6
TGTGCCAGTAGTAGACTAGCGGGGTCTGGGGCCAACGTCCTGACTTTC
CASSRLAGSGANVLTF
>NA|15|TRBV5-1|NA|TRBJ2-1
TGCGCCAGCAGCTTGGCCCAGGTACCAGGCAATGAGCAGTTCTTC
CASSLAQVPGNEQFF
>NA|17|TRBV5-1|NA|TRBJ2-6
TGCGCCAGCAGCTTGACGACAGGCAGCTCTGGGGCCAACGTCCTGACTTTC
CASSLTTGSSGANVLTF
>TRBD1|16|TRBV5-1|NA|TRBJ2-7
TGCGCCAGCAGCTTGGAGTCAGGGACAGGGGTCAACGAGCAGTACTTC
CASSLESGTGVNEQYF
>NA|15|TRBV5-1|few|TRBJ1-5
TGCGCCAGCAGCTTGGGGGCAGGGGGCAATCAGCCCCAGCATTTT
CASSLGAGGNQPQHF
>TRBD1|13|TRBV12-3/TRBV12-4|NA|TRBJ1-5
TGTGCCAGCAGTTTTGACAGGGCTCAGCCCCAGCATTTT
CASSFDRAQPQHF
>NA|14|TRBV5-1|NA|TRBJ2-2
TGCGCCAGCAGGAACTTCGCGAACACCGGGGAGCTGTTTTTT
CASRNFANTGELFF
>NA|14|TRBV5-1|NA|TRBJ1-5
TGCGCCAGCAGCTTGGAATACGGTAATCAGCCCCAGCATTTT
CASSLEYGNQPQHF
>NA|15|TRBV6-1|NA|TRBJ2-7
TGTGCCAGCAGTGAGCGACAGACGATCTCCTACGAGCAGTACTTC
CASSERQTISYEQYF
>NA|12|TRBV29-1|NA|TRBJ2-3
TGCAGCGTTGTTTCCGGGGCAGATACGCAGTATTTT
CSVVSGADTQYF
>NA|16|TRBV5-1|NA|TRBJ2-6
TGCGCCAGCAGCGGTGGAGTTGGCCGGCGGGCCAACGTCCTGACTTTC
CASSGGVGRRANVLTF
>TRBD2|18|TRBV19|NA|TRBJ2-1
TGTGCCAGTAGTATGAGGCTAGCGGGTGACCTCGGATACAATGAGCAGTTCTTC
CASSMRLAGDLGYNEQFF
>TRBD1|13|TRBV14|NA|TRBJ1-2
TGTGCCAGCAGCCTGGGACAGAGCTATGGCTACACCTTC
CASSLGQSYGYTF
>NA|16|TRBV10-3|NA|TRBJ1-3
TGTGCCATCAGCCCGTCGGGGGGGACTAGTGGAAACACCATATATTTT
CAISPSGGTSGNTIYF
>NA|16|TRBV14|NA|TRBJ2-2
TGTGCCAGCAGCCAAATGGACAGATTTTACACCGGGGAGCTGTTTTTT
CASSQMDRFYTGELFF
>NA|13|TRBV19|NA|TRBJ2-3
TGTGCCAGTAGTCCCCAGGGGGGAGATACGCAGTATTTT
CASSPQGGDTQYF
>NA|15|TRBV2|NA|TRBJ1-2
TGTGCCAGCAGTGAATTACGAGTATCCAACTATGGCTACACCTTC
CASSELRVSNYGYTF
>TRBD2|15|TRBV6-5|NA|TRBJ2-7
TGTGCCAGCAGTTCCCGACTAGCGGGGGGTACCCAGCAGTACTTC
CASSSRLAGGTQQYF
>TRBD1|17|TRBV18|NA|TRBJ1-1
TGTGCCAGCTCCCTCAGATCAGGGGGCGGCCGGAACACTGAAGCTTTCTTT
CASSLRSGGGRNTEAFF
>TRBD2|16|TRBV29-1|NA|TRBJ2-3
TGCAGCGTTTCTAGCGGGGGGAGTTCTAGCACAGATACGCAGTATTTT
CSVSSGGSSSTDTQYF
>NA|14|TRBV6-5|NA|TRBJ1-1
TGTGCCAGCCGTCCCGGCGTCGGGGACACTGAAGCTTTCTTT
CASRPGVGDTEAFF
>TRBD1|14|TRBV30|NA|TRBJ1-2
TGTGCCTGGAGTGGGCAGGGGGTCAACTATGGCTACACCTTC
CAWSGQGVNYGYTF
>TRBD1|15|TRBV5-1|NA|TRBJ1-2
TGCGCCAGCCGCCTTGGACAGGGCGATAACTATGGCTACACCTTC
CASRLGQGDNYGYTF
>NA|13|TRBV19|NA|TRBJ2-7
TGTGCCACCCAGAACACCGACTCCTACGAGCAGTACTTC
CATQNTDSYEQYF
>NA|13|TRBV15|NA|TRBJ1-2
TGTGCCACCAGTTTTACCCCGGGGTATGGCTACACCTTC
CATSFTPGYGYTF
>NA|14|TRBV6-6|NA|TRBJ2-7
TGTGCCAGCAGTTACTCGACAGGGACTTACGAGCAGTACTTC
CASSYSTGTYEQYF
>NA|13|TRBV24-1|NA|TRBJ1-5
TGTGCCACCGCTGTGGGCCACAATCAGCCCCAGCATTTT
CATAVGHNQPQHF
>TRBD1|14|TRBV2|once|TRBJ2-7
TGTGCCAGCAGTGAACAGGGGGTCTCCTACGAGCAGTACTTC
CASSEQGVSYEQYF
>NA|13|TRBV5-1|NA|TRBJ2-7
TGCGCCAGCAGCCCACAGGGAGTTTACGAGCAGTACTTC
CASSPQGVYEQYF
>NA|15|TRBV5-1|NA|TRBJ2-3
TGCGCCAGCAGCTCCCGAGTGGTAGCCGGAGATACGCAGTATTTT
CASSSRVVAGDTQYF
>NA|16|TRBV6-1|NA|TRBJ2-3
TGTGCCAGCAGTGATCCGAGGGGACTTAGCACAGATACGCAGTATTTT
CASSDPRGLSTDTQYF
>TRBD1|16|TRBV3-1/TRBV3-2|few|TRBJ1-2
TGTGCCAGCAGCCAAGCCGGATCGAGGGACAGAGATGGCTACACCTTC
CASSQAGSRDRDGYTF
>NA|16|TRBV5-8|NA|TRBJ2-4
TGTGCCAGCAGCTTCAGGGGATCTAGCGCCAAAAACATTCAGTACTTC
CASSFRGSSAKNIQYF
>NA|18|TRBV24-1|NA|TRBJ1-5
TGTGCCACCAGTGATTTGCAGAGGACACGAAGGAGCAATCAGCCCCAGCATTTT
CATSDLQRTRRSNQPQHF
>TRBD1|15|TRBV3-1/TRBV3-2|NA|TRBJ2-7
TGTGCCAGCAGCCATACGGGACAGGGAACCTACGAGCAGTACTTC
CASSHTGQGTYEQYF